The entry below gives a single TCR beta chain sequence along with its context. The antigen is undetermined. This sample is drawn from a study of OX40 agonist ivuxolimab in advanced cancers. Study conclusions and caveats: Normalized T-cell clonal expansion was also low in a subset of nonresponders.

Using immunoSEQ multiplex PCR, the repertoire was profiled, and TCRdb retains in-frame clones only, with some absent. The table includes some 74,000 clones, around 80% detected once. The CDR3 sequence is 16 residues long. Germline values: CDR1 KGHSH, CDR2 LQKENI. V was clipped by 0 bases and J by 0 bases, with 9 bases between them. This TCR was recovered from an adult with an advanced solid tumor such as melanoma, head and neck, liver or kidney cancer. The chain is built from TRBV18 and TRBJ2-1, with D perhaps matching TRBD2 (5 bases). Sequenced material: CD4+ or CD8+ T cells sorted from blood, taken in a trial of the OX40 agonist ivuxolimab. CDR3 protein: CASSPPTGSSYNEQFF. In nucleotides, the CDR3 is TGTGCCAGCTCACCACCGACGGGGAGCTCCTACAATGAGCAGTTCTTC. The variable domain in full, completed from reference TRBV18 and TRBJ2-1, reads NAGVMQNPRHLVRRRGQEARLRCSPMKGHSHVYWYRQLPEEGLKFMVYLQKENIIDESGMPKERFSAEFPKEGPSILRIQQVVRGDSAAYFCASSPPTGSSYNEQFFGPGTRLTVL.